This T cell receptor beta chain is drawn from a study of T cell responses to AZD1222 COVID-19 vaccine. Study in general: Second-dose groups at about 4 or about 12 weeks were pooled. Study results and caveats: Seropositive AZD1222 recipients at baseline numbered only five or six. Sampled repertoires all dated from after the peak T cell response.

V shed 4 bases, J shed 5 bases, and the junction held 6 bases outside the gene matches. The CDR3 has 15 residues. Germline-derived CDR1 and CDR2 are MRHNA and SNTAGT. Some clones are missing from TCRdb's copy, which holds only in-frame ones; the method was immunoSEQ multiplex PCR. The sample has about 110,000 clones, about four fifths seen once. On this clone: Its antigen is unidentified.

The J gene is TRBJ2-3, the V gene TRBV6-4, with 10 bases fitting TRBD2. The origin of this receptor is an adult in good health. Sequencing used peripheral blood, obtained on day 0 of AZD1222 vaccination. The CDR3 here is CASSVEAGGLDTQYF. CDR3 DNA: TGTGCCAGCAGTGTGGAAGCGGGGGGGCTAGATACGCAGTATTTT.